These 22 T cell receptor beta chains were all obtained from the same sample, sequenced in a study of blood T cell repertoires in COVID-19. Generated by immunoSEQ multiplex PCR, the TCRdb table keeps only in-frame clones and is missing some. Among over 350,000 clones listed, 75% to 90% were seen once. Material: peripheral blood. Receptors originate from a woman aged 30 to 39 with acute or convalescent COVID-19.

The sample holds one count of this clone. The rearrangement links TRBV5-1 to TRBJ2-1, with 8 positions matching TRBD1. The germline V gene has CDR1 SGHRS and CDR2 YFSETQ. J lost 7 bases, V lost 0 bases, and 6 bases had no gene match. CDR3 length equals 15 residues. The CDR3 DNA follows: TGCGCCAGCAGCTTGGACAGGGGGACTGGGAATGAGCAGTTCTTC. Translation gives CASSLDRGTGNEQFF.

This clone was seen once. V is TRBV7-2 and J is TRBJ2-1; 9 bases fit TRBD2. From germline, CDR1 is SGHTA and CDR2 FQGNSA. The CDR3 sequence is 17 residues long. Losses at the gene ends were 0 bases for V and 3 bases for J; bases not matched to a gene: 6. CDR3 coding DNA: TGTGCCAGCAGCTTAGCCCCCTGCGGGGGGGGCTACAATGAGCAGTTCTTC. As protein: CASSLAPCGGGYNEQFF.

This chain connects TRBV11-2 to TRBJ1-5, with TRBD1 matching over 11 bases. The CDR3 sequence is 14 residues long. Germline trimming cut 5 bases from V and 5 bases from J; bases unmatched to any gene: 2. Looked up from germline, CDR1 is SGHAT and CDR2 is FQNNGV. The CDR3: CASSRTGGDQPQHF. The CDR3 bases are TGTGCCAGCAGCAGGACAGGGGGCGATCAGCCCCAGCATTTT.

This clone occurred many times. V is TRBV7-9 and J is TRBJ1-1; the D gene is possibly TRBD1 (5 bases). Germline V gene sequence: CDR1 SEHNR, CDR2 FQNEAQ (reference sequence). V was cut by 6 bases and J by 0 bases, with 11 bases left in between. The CDR3 spans 14 residues. The CDR3 region is CASSRGGVNTEAFF. CDR3 in DNA: TGTGCCAGCAGTCGCGGGGGGGTGAACACTGAAGCTTTCTTT.

This chain uses TRBV5-1 with TRBJ2-7; possibly TRBD2 for D (6 bases). This CDR3 region has 12 residues. Germline-derived CDR1 and CDR2 are SGHRS and YFSETQ. Trimming took 1 base from V and 7 from J, leaving 9 bases between them. The chain's CDR3 is CASSLPAGEQYF. The CDR3 DNA sequence: TGCGCCAGCAGCTTGCCTGCGGGAGAGCAGTACTTC.

The chain couples TRBV10-2 to TRBJ2-2, with 8 positions matching TRBD2. The CDR3 totals 15 residues. Germline trimming cut 6 bases from V and 5 bases from J; bases unmatched to any gene: 8. Per the germline V gene, CDR1 is WSHSY and CDR2 is SAAADI. This CDR3 reads CASSLGVAGTGELFF. The DNA of the CDR3 is TGCGCCAGCAGCCTTGGGGTAGCGGGGACCGGGGAGCTGTTTTTT.

The J gene is TRBJ1-1, the V gene TRBV7-9; the D is unclear. The germline CDR1 and CDR2 sequences are SEHNR and FQNEAQ (reference sequence). This CDR3 comprises 17 residues. V was pared by 5 bases and J by 3 bases, with 22 bases between. This CDR3 reads CASSQGNGLLAHTEAFF. The DNA of the CDR3 is TGTGCCAGCAGCCAAGGAAACGGACTACTGGCACACACTGAAGCTTTCTTT.

The V gene is TRBV3-1 (or the pseudogene TRBV3-2), the J gene TRBJ2-5; the match to TRBD2 covers 12 bases. After removal of 3 bases from V and 7 bases from J, the junction contained 6 bases not matched to a gene. CDR3 length: 15 residues. Germline V gene lookup returns CDR1 LGHDT and CDR2 YNNKEL (reference sequence). The CDR3 DNA reads as TGTGCCAGCAGCCACACTAGCGGGGGGTGGGGGACCCAGTACTTC. Translation gives CASSHTSGGWGTQYF.

The J gene is TRBJ2-2, the V gene TRBV7-2; D unclear. The CDR3 covers 16 residues. The germline V gene encodes CDR1 SGHTA and CDR2 FQGNSA. The ends were cut back, 1 base at V and 7 bases at J, with 16 bases in the middle. CDR3 in DNA: TGTGCCAGCAGCTTAGTGTCCACCGCCTATGGCGGGGAGCTGTTTTTT. This sequence encodes CASSLVSTAYGGELFF.

The chain recombines TRBV2 with TRBJ2-7; D is uncertain. The germline V gene has CDR1 SNHLY and CDR2 FYNNEI. Trimming took off 4 bases at V and 1 base at J, with 5 bases between the two ends. CDR3 length equals 12 residues. CDR3 amino acids: CASSGDSYEQYF. As DNA, the CDR3 is TGTGCCAGCAGTGGAGATTCCTACGAGCAGTACTTC.

The gene calls are TRBV11-1 and TRBJ2-5; perhaps TRBD2 as D (5 bases). Germline V gene lookup returns CDR1 SGHAT and CDR2 FQDESV (reference sequence). The germline V and J ends were trimmed by 7 bases and 0 bases, with 12 bases remaining between them. This CDR3 contains 14 residues. CDR3 sequence (DNA): TGTGCCAGCAAAGAGGGCCGCGACCAAGAGACCCAGTACTTC. This gives the protein CASKEGRDQETQYF.

The rearrangement joins TRBV6-1 to TRBJ2-7; 7 bases agree with TRBD2. The CDR3 contains 16 residues. V dropped 1 base and J dropped 1; count of bases not matched to a gene: 7. Germline V gene data show CDR1 as MNHNS and CDR2 as SASEGT. This chain's CDR3 is CASSEGVQRGSYEQYF. In nucleotides, the CDR3 is TGTGCCAGCAGTGAAGGAGTCCAGCGGGGTTCCTACGAGCAGTACTTC.

This chain connects TRBV5-1 to TRBJ2-6; 8 bases fit TRBD1. Germline values: CDR1 SGHRS, CDR2 YFSETQ. The CDR3 is 16 amino acids. Trimming at V came to 3 bases and at J to 1 base, leaving 3 bases not matched to a gene. Written as DNA, the CDR3 is TGCGCCAGCAGCTGGACAGGGTTGTCTGGGGCCAACGTCCTGACTTTC. Protein sequence: CASSWTGLSGANVLTF.

This clone was counted only a few times. This chain connects TRBV28 to TRBJ2-7; 7 bases are shared with TRBD2. The CDR3 sequence is 14 residues long. Germline lookup yields CDR1 MDHEN and CDR2 SYDVKM. Germline trimming cut 6 bases from V and 6 bases from J; bases unmatched to any gene: 11. The DNA of the CDR3 is TGTGCCAGCAGCCGTCCCGGGACTAAGCTCGAGCAGTACTTC. This sequence encodes CASSRPGTKLEQYF.

The chain couples TRBV7-9 to TRBJ1-3, with D unclear. This CDR3 contains 14 residues. The germline CDR1 and CDR2 sequences are SEHNR and FQNEAQ (reference sequence). V was pared by 5 bases and J by 2 bases, with 10 bases between. The chain's CDR3 is CASSDKAPGNTIYF. The CDR3 nucleotides are TGTGCCAGCAGCGACAAAGCCCCTGGAAACACCATATATTTT.

This clone was picked up a small number of times. This same CDR3 is encoded by further DNA sequences in the sample. The chain is built from TRBV7-3 and TRBJ2-5; tentatively, D is TRBD2 (5 bases). The CDR3 is 13 amino acids. V shed 1 base and J shed 4 bases, with 7 bases lying between them. CDR1 is SGHTA, CDR2 FQGTGA, per germline. As DNA, the CDR3 is TGTGCCAGCAGCTTAAATCGGGGAGAGACCCAGTACTTC. Translated, it gives CASSLNRGETQYF.

This chain joins TRBV5-1 and TRBJ2-5, with 10 positions matching TRBD1. Germline V gives CDR1 SGHRS, CDR2 YFSETQ. V shed 3 bases, J shed 5 bases, and the junction held 7 bases outside the gene matches. The CDR3 consists of 15 residues. The CDR3 DNA reads as TGCGCCAGCAGCTGGGACAGGGGAAATCCTGAGACCCAGTACTTC. This sequence encodes CASSWDRGNPETQYF.

This chain uses TRBV19 with TRBJ1-1; maybe TRBD1 (5 bases). V was cut by 3 bases and J by 4 bases, with 15 bases left in between. Per germline, CDR1 LNHDA and CDR2 SQIVND (reference sequence). The CDR3 is made up of 15 amino acids. The CDR3 loop reads CASSIRGGTGTEAFF. CDR3 nucleotides: TGTGCCAGTAGTATTAGGGGAGGGACGGGCACTGAAGCTTTCTTT.

The chain has TRBV27 and TRBJ2-7; 8 bases match TRBD1. The CDR3 loop spans 16 amino acids. V dropped 6 bases and J dropped 3; count of bases not matched to a gene: 13. The germline gives CDR1 MNHEY, CDR2 SMNVEV (reference sequence). The chain's CDR3 is CASRSQHQTGVYEQYF. As DNA, the CDR3 is TGTGCCAGCAGATCGCAGCACCAGACAGGGGTCTACGAGCAGTACTTC.

V is TRBV3-1 (or the pseudogene TRBV3-2) and J is TRBJ2-3, with TRBD2 identical over 12 bases. This CDR3 has 16 amino acids. With 4 bases clipped from V and 2 bases from J, the junction kept 4 bases outside the gene matches. Germline V gene sequence: CDR1 LGHDT, CDR2 YNNKEL (reference sequence). The DNA for the CDR3 is TGTGCCAGCAGCCGAGGACTAGCGGGGCACACAGATACGCAGTATTTT. It translates to CASSRGLAGHTDTQYF.

The chain has TRBV9 and TRBJ2-7; D might be TRBD1 (6 bases). Germline V gene lookup returns CDR1 SGDLS and CDR2 YYNGEE. Trimming removed 3 bases from V and 4 bases from J, with 17 bases in between. The CDR3 has 15 amino acids. The CDR3 DNA sequence: TGTGCCAGCAGCGCCAGGGGCGCGTCCGGGTACGAGCAGTACTTC. Protein sequence: CASSARGASGYEQYF.

The chain links TRBV5-6 to TRBJ2-5; weak D call: TRBD2 (5 bases). Germline V gene data show CDR1 as SGHDT and CDR2 as YYEEEE. The CDR3 extends over 12 amino acids. The V end lost 2 bases, the J end lost 5 bases, and 7 bases lay between the germline ends. CDR3 nucleotide sequence: TGTGCCAGCAGCTTAGCGGCGGAGACCCAGTACTTC. Its translation: CASSLAAETQYF.